These 9 T cell receptor beta chains share one sample of origin, sequenced in a study of response to subunit inactivated influenza vaccine. Each CDR3 protein gets one entry after TCRdb re-called the RT-PCR reads with MiXCR. The sample consists of around 540,000 distinct CDR3 sequences, about 10% of them appearing once. The sample consisted of PBMCs from blood, taken on the day of vaccination. The source is a man aged 45-65 years who received an inactivated influenza vaccine.

The chain links TRBV20-1 to TRBJ2-2; a possible D gene is TRBD2 (5 bases). V was trimmed by 1 base and J by 7 bases, leaving 10 bases between them. Germline-derived CDR1 and CDR2 are DFQATT and SNEGSKA (reference sequence). This CDR3 contains 13 residues. The CDR3 nucleotides read TGCAGTGCTAGAGCCCCGGCGGGCGGGGAGCTGTTTTTT. Translating gives CSARAPAGGELFF.

This clonotype was seen more than once but under ten times. The rearrangement joins TRBV4-1 to TRBJ1-1; possible D gene TRBD1, 5 bases. This CDR3 comprises 16 residues. The germline CDR1 and CDR2 sequences are MGHRA and YSYEKL. The V end was cut by 2 bases, the J end by 0 bases, with 13 bases between. The CDR3 spells CASSQQFGHLNTEAFF. The DNA of the CDR3 is TGCGCCAGCAGCCAACAATTTGGACACCTGAACACTGAAGCTTTCTTT.

This clonotype has a handful of counts. The CDR3 loop reads CAWSRQQETQYF. DNA of the CDR3: TGTGCCTGGAGCAGGCAGCAAGAGACCCAGTACTTC. This chain connects TRBV30 to TRBJ2-5; D is uncertain. The CDR3 loop spans 12 amino acids. The V end lost 3 bases, the J end lost 2 bases, and 7 bases lay between the germline ends. CDR1 is GTSNPN, CDR2 SVGIG, per germline (reference sequence).

The J gene is TRBJ2-5, the V gene TRBV5-4; 10 positions agree with TRBD2. The germline V gene encodes CDR1 SGHNT and CDR2 YYREEE (reference sequence). The CDR3 sequence is 19 residues long. After removal of 2 bases from V and 5 bases from J, the junction contained 18 bases not matched to a gene. The CDR3 protein is CASSFHRGTQREGRETQYF. The DNA for the CDR3 is TGTGCCAGCAGCTTTCACAGGGGGACTCAGCGGGAGGGTCGGGAGACCCAGTACTTC.

This clonotype occurred a few times. The chain combines TRBV24-1 with TRBJ2-5; 15 bases align to TRBD2. The J segment lost 4 bases and the V segment lost 4 bases, leaving 12 bases of the junction unmatched. CDR3 length: 19 residues. Germline CDR1 KGHDR, CDR2 SFDVKD. The CDR3 sequence is CATSETGTSGRPGGETQYF. Here the CDR3 DNA reads TGTGCCACCAGTGAAACCGGGACTAGCGGGAGGCCGGGGGGAGAGACCCAGTACTTC.

This clonotype was counted between two and nine times. The chain is built from TRBV6-2 or TRBV6-3 and TRBJ2-7, with 7 positions matching TRBD1. V shed 6 bases and J 1 base; nucleotides not matched to a gene: 6. CDR3 length equals 14 residues. The germline CDR1 and CDR2 sequences are MNHEY and SVGEGT. The CDR3: CASRSTGKSYEQYF. CDR3 bases: TGTGCCAGCAGATCGACAGGGAAATCCTACGAGCAGTACTTC.

The chain uses TRBV9 and TRBJ2-2; 8 positions agree with TRBD1. CDR1 is SGDLS and CDR2 is YYNGEE in the germline V gene. V lost 3 bases, J lost 0 bases, and 4 bases stayed unmatched. The CDR3 consists of 16 residues. The CDR3 protein is CASSEGQVANTGELFF. CDR3 sequence (DNA): TGTGCCAGCAGCGAGGGACAGGTTGCGAACACCGGGGAGCTGTTTTTT.

In this sample, this clonotype turned up a few times. This chain links TRBV6-5 with TRBJ2-5; 8 positions agree with TRBD1. Trimming cost V 2 bases and J 5 bases; bases outside gene matches: 7. The CDR3 length is 15 residues. Germline CDR1 reads MNHEY; CDR2 reads SVGAGI. In DNA form, the CDR3 reads TGTGCCAGCAGTTACGTCGGGACAGGAGGCGAGACCCAGTACTTC. Translating gives CASSYVGTGGETQYF.

This clonotype turned up a few times. This rearrangement joins TRBV20-1 to TRBJ2-3; D is possibly TRBD2 (5 bases). The V end was cut by 3 bases, the J end by 2 bases, with 15 bases between. The CDR3 length is 15 residues. Germline CDR1 DFQATT, CDR2 SNEGSKA (reference sequence). CDR3 sequence reads: CSARGSHTYTDTQYF. In DNA form, the CDR3 reads TGCAGTGCTAGGGGGAGCCATACCTACACAGATACGCAGTATTTT.